Presented here are 18 T cell receptor beta chains from one specimen sequenced in a study of T cell responses to AZD1222 COVID-19 vaccine. Sequencing was performed with immunoSEQ multiplex PCR; in TCRdb, only in-frame clones are kept and a portion is missing. The table shows about 97,000 clones, with 70% to 90% occurring only once. The sample in question was peripheral blood, obtained 28 days after the second AZD1222 dose. Receptor source: an adult who received the AZD1222 COVID-19 vaccine.

V and J are TRBV30 and TRBJ2-3; unclear D gene. The germline V and J ends were trimmed by 3 bases and 6 bases, with 10 bases remaining between them. Germline assignment: CDR1 GTSNPN and CDR2 SVGIG (reference sequence). This CDR3 region has 12 residues. The CDR3 loop is CAWSLLVDTQYF. CDR3 nucleotide sequence: TGTGCCTGGAGCCTCCTCGTGGATACGCAGTATTTT.

This clone is a singleton in its sample. The J gene is TRBJ1-1, the V gene TRBV11-2; 7 positions agree with TRBD1. The germline gives CDR1 SGHAT, CDR2 FQNNGV. The V and J ends lost 5 bases and 2 bases, in that order; junction bases with no gene match: 5. CDR3 length equals 14 residues. CDR3 protein: CASSARQGNTEAFF. The CDR3, as DNA: TGTGCCAGCAGCGCCCGACAGGGCAACACTGAAGCTTTCTTT.

The chain uses TRBV10-1 and TRBJ1-1; D is undetermined. CDR1 is WNHNN, CDR2 SYGVQD, per germline (reference sequence). The CDR3 length is 13 residues. Between the trimmed V and J ends, which lost 4 bases and 4 bases, there was a span of 10 bases. CDR3 region: CASSVKGGTEAFF. DNA of the CDR3: TGCGCCAGCAGTGTAAAGGGAGGCACTGAAGCTTTCTTT.

The chain combines TRBV7-8 with TRBJ2-7, with 7 positions matching TRBD2. Trimming cost V 0 bases and J 9 bases; bases outside gene matches: 8. This CDR3 comprises 14 residues. CDR1 and CDR2 from the germline V gene are SGHVS and FQNEAQ. The CDR3 reads CASSLAAVGRGQYF. In DNA, the CDR3 is TGTGCCAGCAGCTTAGCGGCGGTTGGGAGGGGGCAGTACTTC.

The rearrangement joins TRBV5-1 to TRBJ1-1, with D tentatively TRBD1 (5 bases). Germline CDR1 reads SGHRS; CDR2 reads YFSETQ. The CDR3 has 15 amino acids. V was cut by 0 bases and J by 5 bases, with 14 bases left in between. CDR3 sequence (DNA): TGCGCCAGCAGCTTGGGTTACGGGGGTGATACTGAAGCTTTCTTT. It translates to CASSLGYGGDTEAFF.

The genes are TRBV19 and TRBJ1-1; no reliable D call. V lost 3 bases and J lost 7, with 15 bases in between. CDR3 length: 14 residues. From germline, CDR1 is LNHDA and CDR2 SQIVND (reference sequence). CDR3 region: CASSIRIGGGEAFF. DNA for the CDR3: TGTGCCAGTAGTATTAGGATTGGAGGTGGTGAAGCTTTCTTT.

The V gene is TRBV27, the J gene TRBJ2-7; D may be TRBD2 (5 bases). CDR3 length equals 10 residues. The germline V gene encodes CDR1 MNHEY and CDR2 SMNVEV (reference sequence). The V end lost 10 bases, the J end lost 3 bases, and 7 bases lay between the germline ends. CDR3 loop: CATGLYEQYF. In nucleotides, the CDR3 is TGTGCCACAGGACTCTACGAGCAGTACTTC.

This clone appeared once. CDR3 bases: TGTGCCAGCAGCACGACGGGACTCCCGGGGACCCAGTACTTC. As protein: CASSTTGLPGTQYF. The chain carries TRBV2 and TRBJ2-5; tentative D call: TRBD2 (6 bases). CDR1 and CDR2 from the germline V gene are SNHLY and FYNNEI. V lost 6 bases, J lost 7 bases, and 18 bases lay in between. This CDR3 is built from 14 residues.

This chain links TRBV9 with TRBJ2-7; unclear D gene. Trimming took 1 base from V and 6 from J, leaving 11 bases between them. Per the germline V gene, CDR1 is SGDLS and CDR2 is YYNGEE. The CDR3 has 13 amino acids. CDR3 loop: CASSVKVVSEQYF. CDR3 nucleotide sequence: TGTGCCAGCAGCGTAAAGGTAGTTTCCGAGCAGTACTTC.

The chain links TRBV19 to TRBJ2-7; no definite D call. Trimming took off 8 bases at V and 3 bases at J, with 17 bases between the two ends. Germline lookup yields CDR1 LNHDA and CDR2 SQIVND (reference sequence). This CDR3 is built from 14 residues. CDR3 bases: TGTGCCAGTGCGCAATCCACTAAACTCTACGAGCAGTACTTC. As protein: CASAQSTKLYEQYF.

The rearrangement links TRBV11-2 to TRBJ2-5, with D perhaps TRBD1 or TRBD2 (5 bases each). CDR1 SGHAT and CDR2 FQNNGV come from the germline V gene. Trimming removed 5 bases at V and 5 bases at J, with 12 bases between. The CDR3 is 13 residues long. CDR3 sequence reads: CASSAGTVETQYF. CDR3 coding DNA: TGTGCCAGCAGCGCAGGGACGGTGGAGACCCAGTACTTC.

The V and J genes are TRBV5-4 and TRBJ1-4; 9 positions agree with TRBD1. The V gene's germline CDR1 is SGHNT and CDR2 YYREEE (reference sequence). V was clipped by 5 bases and J by 8 bases; unmatched bases: 7. This CDR3 comprises 14 residues. CDR3 amino acids: CASSEGQGGEKLFF. CDR3 in DNA: TGTGCCAGCAGTGAGGGACAGGGAGGAGAAAAACTGTTTTTT. Supplemented by reference TRBV5-4 and TRBJ1-4, the full variable domain reads ETGVTQSPTHLIKTRGQQVTLRCSSQSGHNTVSWYQQALGQGPQFIFQYYREEENGRGNFPPRFSGLQFPNYSSELNVNALELDDSALYLCASSEGQGGEKLFFGSGTQLSVL.

The rearrangement links TRBV10-2 to TRBJ1-2; tentative D call: TRBD1 (5 bases). The CDR3 spans 13 residues. V was pared by 6 bases and J by 5 bases, with 13 bases between. The germline gives CDR1 WSHSY, CDR2 SAAADI. The CDR3 nucleotides read TGCGCCAGCAGCTTGGGACGGATGTATGGCTACACCTTC. Translating it yields CASSLGRMYGYTF.

V is TRBV7-9 and J is TRBJ2-7; 9 bases agree with TRBD1. V was clipped by 4 bases and J by 6 bases; unmatched bases: 4. The CDR3 consists of 13 residues. The germline gives CDR1 SEHNR, CDR2 FQNEAQ (reference sequence). The DNA for the CDR3 is TGTGCCAGCAGCTCCGGGACAGGGATCGAGCAGTACTTC. It codes for CASSSGTGIEQYF.

This clone was picked up a small number of times. The chain recombines TRBV7-9 with TRBJ1-6, with D uncertain. This CDR3 is built from 15 residues. V was clipped by 3 bases and J by 7 bases, with 13 bases between them. Germline CDR1 and CDR2: SEHNR and FQNEAQ (reference sequence). CDR3 coding DNA: TGTGCCAGCAGCTTCGAGGGTGGAGGAAATTCACCCCTCCACTTT. Translating gives CASSFEGGGNSPLHF.

V and J are TRBV27 and TRBJ1-2; 8 nucleotides line up with TRBD1. With V trimmed by 5 bases and J by 2 bases, 7 bases remained unmatched. Per the germline V gene, CDR1 is MNHEY and CDR2 is SMNVEV (reference sequence). The CDR3 contains 15 residues. The CDR3 coding sequence is TGTGCCAGCAGTCAAACCCGGACAGGGAACTATGGCTACACCTTC. It translates to CASSQTRTGNYGYTF.

This clone has just one count. The chain has TRBV7-3 and TRBJ2-3, with 11 bases identical to TRBD2. CDR1 and CDR2 from the germline V gene are SGHTA and FQGTGA. CDR3 size: 20 residues. V lost 1 base to trimming and J lost 4 bases; unmatched junction nucleotides: 16. CDR3 sequence reads: CASSLKGGRTSGREADTQYF. The CDR3 bases are TGTGCCAGCAGCTTAAAGGGGGGGCGTACTAGCGGGAGAGAAGCAGATACGCAGTATTTT.

The CDR3 DNA is TGTGCCTGGAGTTCAATCATTCGACTAGCGGGGGACCTCACCGGGGAGCTGTTTTTT. Translated, it gives CAWSSIIRLAGDLTGELFF. The rearrangement joins TRBV30 to TRBJ2-2, with 12 bases lining up with TRBD2. The CDR3 contains 19 residues. Germline lookup yields CDR1 GTSNPN and CDR2 SVGIG (reference sequence). V was pared by 2 bases and J by 4 bases, with 14 bases of the junction left unmatched.